The 25 T cell receptor beta chains below all came from one sample that was sequenced in a study of cytomegalovirus exposure and HLA in healthy donors. PCR employed 60 Vbeta and 13 Jbeta primers. Sequenced by immunoSEQ multiplex PCR; TCRdb stores in-frame clones only, minus some. This repertoire comprises about 46,000 clones; its ten largest clones make up more than 0.95%. Sequenced sample: PBMCs. The origin of the receptors is a woman in her thirties or forties in good health and CMV-seronegative.

The chain has TRBV4-1 and TRBJ1-4, with D possibly being TRBD1 (6 bases). CDR3 length equals 16 residues. V was shortened by 3 bases and J by 2 bases, with 13 bases between the two germline ends. Germline-derived CDR1 and CDR2 are MGHRA and YSYEKL. The DNA of the CDR3 is TGCGCCAGCAGCCAGGAAACAGGGTTCACTAATGAAAAACTGTTTTTT. This sequence encodes CASSQETGFTNEKLFF.

The chain carries TRBV7-8 and TRBJ1-5, with D uncertain. Germline V gives CDR1 SGHVS, CDR2 FQNEAQ. The CDR3 sequence is 15 residues long. V gave up 3 bases and J gave up 2 bases, with 11 bases separating them. CDR3 DNA: TGTGCCAGCAGCTTCTATGATGCGGGCAATCAGCCCCAGCATTTT. Amino acids: CASSFYDAGNQPQHF.

This rearrangement joins TRBV19 to TRBJ1-4; TRBD1 agrees at 8 bases. The germline V gene encodes CDR1 LNHDA and CDR2 SQIVND (reference sequence). The V segment lost 5 bases and the J segment 5 bases; nucleotides outside the gene matches: 7. This CDR3 is 15 amino acids long. CDR3 sequence: CASSVGTGPNEKLFF. CDR3 nucleotide sequence: TGTGCCAGTAGTGTCGGGACAGGCCCCAATGAAAAACTGTTTTTT. The full variable domain, its missing parts supplied by reference TRBV19 and TRBJ1-4, is DGGITQSPKYLFRKEGQNVTLSCEQNLNHDAMYWYRQDPGQGLRLIYYSQIVNDFQKGDIAEGYSVSREKKESFPLTVTSAQKNPTAFYLCASSVGTGPNEKLFFGSGTQLSVL.

V usage is TRBV29-1 and J usage is TRBJ1-2; TRBD1 matches 7 bases. J gave up 2 bases and V 7 bases, and 7 bases lay outside the gene matches. Germline CDR1 and CDR2: SQVTM and ANQGSEA. The CDR3 has 13 residues. CDR3 bases: TGCAGCGACCAGACAGGGACCAACTATGGCTACACCTTC. This sequence encodes CSDQTGTNYGYTF.

This chain uses TRBV11-2 with TRBJ1-2; D not resolved. Germline V gives CDR1 SGHAT, CDR2 FQNNGV. The CDR3 runs to 15 residues. V dropped 3 bases and J dropped 0 bases, with 11 bases sitting between them. This CDR3 is CASSLRAAPNYGYTF. In nucleotides, the CDR3 is TGTGCCAGCAGCTTGAGGGCGGCACCTAACTATGGCTACACCTTC.

The chain recombines TRBV5-1 with TRBJ1-1, with D perhaps TRBD1 (6 bases). Germline V gives CDR1 SGHRS, CDR2 YFSETQ. The CDR3 length is 15 residues. The V end was cut by 1 base, the J end by 0 bases, with 10 bases between. The chain's CDR3 is CASSLLGGLNTEAFF. For the CDR3, the DNA is TGCGCCAGCAGCTTGCTTGGGGGCCTGAACACTGAAGCTTTCTTT.

The J gene is TRBJ1-4, the V gene TRBV25-1; D call uncertain. The CDR3 spans 11 residues. Trimming took off 10 bases at V and 7 bases at J, with 10 bases between the two ends. In germline, CDR1 is MGHDK, CDR2 SYGVNS. The DNA for the CDR3 is TGTGCCACCTGGGAGGTTGAAAAACTGTTTTTT. Its translation: CATWEVEKLFF. Together with reference TRBV25-1 and TRBJ1-4, the CDR3 gives the full variable domain: EADIYQTPRYLVIGTGKKITLECSQTMGHDKMYWYQQDPGMELHLIHYSYGVNSTEKGDLSSESTVSRIRTEHFPLTLESARPSHTSQYLCATWEVEKLFFGSGTQLSVL.

The chain employs TRBV19 and TRBJ2-6, with TRBD1 matching over 9 bases. CDR1 is LNHDA, CDR2 SQIVND, per germline (reference sequence). Trimming removed 5 bases from V and 0 bases from J; junction bases left unmatched: 8. The CDR3 length is 18 residues. As DNA, the CDR3 is TGTGCCAGTAGTCCCCTGACAGGGGGGATCTCTGGGGCCAACGTCCTGACTTTC. It is translated as CASSPLTGGISGANVLTF.

A word on this clone: One end of the junction does not line up with germline, which may come from a read error. The CDR3 protein is CASSDASVQENQYF. As DNA, the CDR3 is TGTGCCAGCAGCGACGCTAGCGTCCAAGAGAACCAGTACTTC. The rearrangement links TRBV7-9 to TRBJ2-5, with D maybe TRBD2 (6 bases). Germline V gives CDR1 SEHNR, CDR2 FQNEAQ (reference sequence). This CDR3 comprises 14 residues.

The chain recombines TRBV4-1 with TRBJ1-4, with 10 bases that match TRBD1. Germline values: CDR1 MGHRA, CDR2 YSYEKL. The V segment lost 4 bases and the J segment 7 bases; nucleotides outside the gene matches: 9. This CDR3 is 16 amino acids long. The CDR3 here is CASSLWGGTGVEKLFF. The DNA of the CDR3 is TGCGCCAGCAGCCTCTGGGGGGGGACAGGGGTTGAAAAACTGTTTTTT.

This rearrangement joins TRBV2 to TRBJ2-7; 11 bases are a match to TRBD2. CDR1 is SNHLY and CDR2 is FYNNEI in the germline V gene. The CDR3 consists of 13 residues. V dropped 9 bases and J dropped 3; count of bases not matched to a gene: 4. The CDR3 DNA reads TGTGCCAGACGCACTAGCGGGAGCTACGAGCAGTACTTC. This gives the protein CARRTSGSYEQYF.

The chain uses TRBV4-1 and TRBJ1-4, with 12 nucleotides matching TRBD1. The germline gives CDR1 MGHRA, CDR2 YSYEKL. With V trimmed by 0 bases and J by 8 bases, 4 bases remained unmatched. The CDR3 is 16 amino acids. The CDR3 nucleotides read TGCGCCAGCAGCCAAGAGGGGGACAGGGGGCCAGAAAAACTGTTTTTT. Its protein is CASSQEGDRGPEKLFF.

In DNA, the CDR3 is TGTGCCAGCAGGCGACAGGGGGTAGGGTACGAGCAGTACTTC. Its translation is CASRRQGVGYEQYF. V gene TRBV28 combines with J gene TRBJ2-7; 9 bases agree with TRBD1. V trimming: 6 bases; J trimming: 4 bases; junction bases outside the gene matches: 7. CDR3 length: 14 amino acids. Germline assignment: CDR1 MDHEN and CDR2 SYDVKM.

This chain connects TRBV4-2 to TRBJ2-7; 9 bases map to TRBD1. The CDR3 has 12 residues. Germline V gives CDR1 LGHNA, CDR2 YNFKEQ. The ends lost 7 bases at V and 6 bases at J; junction bases unmatched: 4. The CDR3 sequence is CASMGTGREQYF. CDR3 in DNA: TGTGCCAGCATGGGGACAGGGCGCGAGCAGTACTTC.

This chain links TRBV20-1 with TRBJ1-2, with D possibly matching TRBD1 (5 bases). CDR3 size: 10 residues. CDR1 and CDR2 (germline): DFQATT, SNEGSKA (reference sequence). Trimming took off 5 bases at V and 8 bases at J, with 9 bases between the two ends. The CDR3 loop reads CSAPDRGYTF. The CDR3 nucleotides are TGCAGTGCTCCCGACAGAGGCTACACCTTC.

This chain links TRBV29-1 with TRBJ2-7, with a possible D match to TRBD1 (6 bases). This CDR3 contains 13 residues. Looked up from germline, CDR1 is SQVTM and CDR2 is ANQGSEA. V was clipped by 1 base and J by 5 bases, with 12 bases between them. The CDR3 region is CSVEVARGNEQYF. CDR3 nucleotide sequence: TGCAGCGTTGAAGTGGCCAGGGGTAACGAGCAGTACTTC.

The genes are TRBV7-9 and TRBJ2-7; maybe TRBD1 (5 bases). The CDR3 has 11 amino acids. V lost 11 bases to trimming and J lost 6 bases, with 14 bases between them. Germline values: CDR1 SEHNR, CDR2 FQNEAQ (reference sequence). CDR3 sequence reads: CAGSRQGEQYF. The CDR3 DNA sequence: TGTGCCGGATCCCGGCAGGGCGAGCAGTACTTC.

The chain links TRBV29-1 to TRBJ2-1, with 8 bases aligning to TRBD1. Germline V gives CDR1 SQVTM, CDR2 ANQGSEA. Trimming removed 5 bases from V and 4 bases from J; junction bases left unmatched: 7. The CDR3 totals 14 residues. CDR3 loop: CSVIRGQKYNEQFF. The CDR3 DNA is TGCAGCGTTATCAGGGGGCAGAAATACAATGAGCAGTTCTTC.

The V call is TRBV15, the J call TRBJ1-5; a weak D match, TRBD1 (6 bases). Trimming took off 4 bases at V and 5 bases at J, with 12 bases between the two ends. Per germline, CDR1 LNHNV and CDR2 YYDKDF (reference sequence). CDR3 size: 14 residues. CDR3 loop: CATSMTGPHQPQHF. CDR3 in DNA: TGTGCCACCAGCATGACAGGACCCCATCAGCCCCAGCATTTT.

The chain links TRBV12-2 to TRBJ1-2. TRBV12-2 is noted as a pseudogene. The length of the CDR3 is 15 residues. CDR3 amino acids: CASRFERAPANGYTF. The CDR3 DNA sequence: TGTGCAAGTCGCTTCGAGAGGGCACCAGCGAATGGCTACACCTTC.

The chain is built from TRBV4-1 and TRBJ1-1, with D possibly TRBD1 on 5 matching bases. This CDR3 contains 13 residues. Germline CDR1 reads MGHRA; CDR2 reads YSYEKL. With 1 base removed from V and 5 bases from J, the gap between germline ends came to 8 bases. The CDR3 sequence: CASSQGPGTEAFF. As DNA, the CDR3 is TGCGCCAGCAGCCAAGGACCAGGGACTGAAGCTTTCTTT.

This chain uses TRBV29-1 with TRBJ2-1; 10 bases are shared with TRBD2. CDR1 and CDR2 from the germline V gene are SQVTM and ANQGSEA. Trimming took 7 bases from V and 5 from J; bases not matched to a gene: 5. This CDR3 comprises 13 residues. CDR3 residues: CSGGLAVDNEQFF. As DNA, the CDR3 is TGCAGCGGAGGACTAGCGGTTGACAATGAGCAGTTCTTC.

This chain joins TRBV10-2 and TRBJ2-3; 11 bases align to TRBD2. The V and J ends lost 6 bases and 0 bases, in that order; junction bases with no gene match: 5. The germline CDR1 and CDR2 sequences are WSHSY and SAAADI. CDR3 length equals 16 residues. CDR3 sequence reads: CASRSGTSGSTDTQYF. CDR3 DNA sequence: TGCGCCAGCAGATCGGGGACTAGCGGCAGCACAGATACGCAGTATTTT.

This chain uses TRBV6-5 with TRBJ1-1; no reliable D call. Per germline, CDR1 MNHEY and CDR2 SVGAGI. CDR3 size: 14 residues. V lost 6 bases to trimming and J lost 3 bases, with 14 bases between them. The CDR3 DNA is TGTGCCAGCAGGTCGGGGTTGCGGTACACTGAAGCTTTCTTT. Amino acids: CASRSGLRYTEAFF.

The V call is TRBV27, the J call TRBJ1-1; D call uncertain. Germline V gene lookup returns CDR1 MNHEY and CDR2 SMNVEV (reference sequence). The CDR3 extends over 15 amino acids. With 1 base removed from V and 0 bases from J, the gap between germline ends came to 9 bases. The CDR3: CASSLYRRLNTEAFF. The CDR3 DNA is TGTGCCAGCAGTTTATATCGCAGGTTGAACACTGAAGCTTTCTTT.